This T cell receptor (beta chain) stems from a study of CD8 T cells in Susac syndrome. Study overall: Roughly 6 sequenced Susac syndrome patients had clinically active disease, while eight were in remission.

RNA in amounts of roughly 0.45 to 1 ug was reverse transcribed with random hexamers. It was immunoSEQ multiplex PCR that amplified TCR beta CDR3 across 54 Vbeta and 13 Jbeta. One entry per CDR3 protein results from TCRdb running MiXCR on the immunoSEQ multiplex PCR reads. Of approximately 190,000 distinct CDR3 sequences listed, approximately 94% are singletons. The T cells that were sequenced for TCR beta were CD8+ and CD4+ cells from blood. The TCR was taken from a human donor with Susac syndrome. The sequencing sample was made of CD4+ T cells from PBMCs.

The CDR3 coding sequence is TGCAGCGTTGAGGTATTTGCGCGGGGCTACACCTTC. Translation: CSVEVFARGYTF. The V gene is TRBV29-1, the J gene TRBJ1-2; D unresolved. The CDR3 extends over 12 amino acids. In germline, CDR1 is SQVTM, CDR2 ANQGSEA. Trimming pared 3 bases from V and 8 bases from J, leaving 13 bases between.